The clone carrying this TCR beta chain was recorded a few times. In the original workflow: Researchers report that nucleated cell counts were estimated from reference gene primer amplification. TCRdb's table, derived via immunoSEQ multiplex PCR, lists solely in-frame clones and lacks some. V, J and clone size reflect that table, while D and trimming were determined from the DNA. The data hold roughly 100,000 clones, with approximately 78% observed a single time. This record belongs to a study of blood T cell repertoires in COVID-19. About the research overall: Sites across the United States, Italy and Spain contributed samples from acute and convalescent COVID-19. Sources were T cells, B-cell-depleted T cells, or PBMCs; the material itself was cDNA or gDNA.

CDR1 is SGHDN, CDR2 FVKESK, per germline. The CDR3 totals 15 residues. V dropped 4 bases and J dropped 14; count of bases not matched to a gene: 12. Sequencing used peripheral blood. This rearrangement joins TRBV14 to TRBJ2-1; 12 bases match TRBD2. The source is a man aged 60 to 75 with active or convalescent COVID-19. In DNA form, the CDR3 reads TGTGCCAGCAGCCCTTCTAGCGGGAGGGCCCTTAGTAAGTTCTTC. Its protein is CASSPSSGRALSKFF.